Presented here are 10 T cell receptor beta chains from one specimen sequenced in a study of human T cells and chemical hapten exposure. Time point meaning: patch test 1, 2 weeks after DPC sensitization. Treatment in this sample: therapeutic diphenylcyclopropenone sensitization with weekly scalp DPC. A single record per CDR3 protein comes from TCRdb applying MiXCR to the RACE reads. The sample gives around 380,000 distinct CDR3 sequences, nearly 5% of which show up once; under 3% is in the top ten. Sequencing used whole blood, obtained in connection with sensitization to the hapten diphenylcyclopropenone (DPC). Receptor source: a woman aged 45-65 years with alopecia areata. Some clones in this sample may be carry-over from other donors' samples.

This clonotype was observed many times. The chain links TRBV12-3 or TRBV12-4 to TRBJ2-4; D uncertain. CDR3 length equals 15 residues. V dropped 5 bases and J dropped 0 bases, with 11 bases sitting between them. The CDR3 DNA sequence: TGTGCCAGCAGTCGCCCCCGGCTAGCCAAAAACATTCAGTACTTC. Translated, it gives CASSRPRLAKNIQYF.

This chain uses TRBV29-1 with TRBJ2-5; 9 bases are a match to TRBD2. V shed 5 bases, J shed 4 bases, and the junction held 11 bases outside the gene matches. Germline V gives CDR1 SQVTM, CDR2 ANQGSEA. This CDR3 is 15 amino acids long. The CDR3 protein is CSVSLGSGGRETQYF. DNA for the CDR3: TGCAGCGTTTCCCTTGGTAGCGGGGGTAGAGAGACCCAGTACTTC.

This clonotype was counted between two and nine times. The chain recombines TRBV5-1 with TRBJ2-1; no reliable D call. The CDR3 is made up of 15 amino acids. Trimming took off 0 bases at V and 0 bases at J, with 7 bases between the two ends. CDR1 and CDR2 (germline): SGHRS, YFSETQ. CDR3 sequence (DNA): TGCGCCAGCAGCTTGGGGGTCCTCTCCTACAATGAGCAGTTCTTC. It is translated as CASSLGVLSYNEQFF.

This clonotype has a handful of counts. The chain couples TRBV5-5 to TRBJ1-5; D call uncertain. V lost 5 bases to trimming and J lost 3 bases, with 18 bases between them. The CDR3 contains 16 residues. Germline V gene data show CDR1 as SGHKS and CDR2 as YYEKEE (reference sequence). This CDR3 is CASRLDGSTLNQPQHF. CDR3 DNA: TGTGCCAGCAGACTGGACGGTTCCACGCTCAATCAGCCCCAGCATTTT.

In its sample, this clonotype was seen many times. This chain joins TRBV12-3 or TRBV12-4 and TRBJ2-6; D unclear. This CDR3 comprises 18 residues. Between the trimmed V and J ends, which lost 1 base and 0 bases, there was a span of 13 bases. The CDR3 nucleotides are TGTGCCAGCAGTTTAGGGGATTGGACGGTCTCTGGGGCCAACGTCCTGACTTTC. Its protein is CASSLGDWTVSGANVLTF.

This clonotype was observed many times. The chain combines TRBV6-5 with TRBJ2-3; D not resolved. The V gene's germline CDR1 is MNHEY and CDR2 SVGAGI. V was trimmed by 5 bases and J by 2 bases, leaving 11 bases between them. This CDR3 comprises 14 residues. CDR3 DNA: TGTGCCAGCAGTCCACAGTTGCCCACAGATACGCAGTATTTT. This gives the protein CASSPQLPTDTQYF.

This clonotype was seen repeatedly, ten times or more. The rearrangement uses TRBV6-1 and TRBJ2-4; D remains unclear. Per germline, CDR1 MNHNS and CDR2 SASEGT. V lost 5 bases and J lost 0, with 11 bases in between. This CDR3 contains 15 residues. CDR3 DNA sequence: TGTGCCAGCAGTTTTGACCTTCCAGCCAAAAACATTCAGTACTTC. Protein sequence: CASSFDLPAKNIQYF.

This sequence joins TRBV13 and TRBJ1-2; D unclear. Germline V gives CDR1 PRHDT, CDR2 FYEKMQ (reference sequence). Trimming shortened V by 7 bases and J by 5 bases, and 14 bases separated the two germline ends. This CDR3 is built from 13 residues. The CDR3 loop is CASTAAGLYGYTF. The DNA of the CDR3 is TGTGCCAGCACCGCAGCAGGACTGTATGGCTACACCTTC.

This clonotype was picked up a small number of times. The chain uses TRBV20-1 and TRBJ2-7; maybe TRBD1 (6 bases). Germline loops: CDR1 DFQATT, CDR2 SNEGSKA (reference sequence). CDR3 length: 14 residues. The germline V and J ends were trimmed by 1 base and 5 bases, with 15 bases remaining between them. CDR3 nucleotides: TGCAGTGCTAGAGGCACCCAGGGGACGGACGAGCAGTACTTC. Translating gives CSARGTQGTDEQYF.

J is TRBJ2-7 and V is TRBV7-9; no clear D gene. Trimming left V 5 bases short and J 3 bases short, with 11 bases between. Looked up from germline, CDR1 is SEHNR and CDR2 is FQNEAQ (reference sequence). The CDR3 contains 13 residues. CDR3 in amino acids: CASSPQTDYEQYF. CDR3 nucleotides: TGTGCCAGCAGCCCCCAGACGGACTACGAGCAGTACTTC. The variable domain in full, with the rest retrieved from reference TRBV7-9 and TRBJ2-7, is DTGVSQNPRHKITKRGQNVTFRCDPISEHNRLYWYRQTLGQGPEFLTYFQNEAQLEKSRLLSDRFSAERPKGSFSTLEIQRTEQGDSAMYLCASSPQTDYEQYFGPGTRLTVT.